These 31 T cell receptor beta chains came from one sample sequenced in a study of CDR3 diversity in severe acne. TCRdb analysed the PCR reads with MiXCR anew, one entry per CDR3 protein. The table lists 97,000 or so distinct CDR3 sequences, 45% to 60% of them singletons. The sequencing sample was made of blood. These receptors were taken from a male donor with acne.

This clonotype was seen more than once but under ten times. The chain joins TRBV25-1 to TRBJ1-2; TRBD1 is a possible D gene (5 bases). Germline V CDR1 and CDR2: MGHDK, SYGVNS. The V gene lost 6 bases and the J gene lost 5 bases, with 10 bases spanning the gap. The CDR3 is made up of 12 amino acids. Here the CDR3 reads CASSDSAYGYTF. DNA of the CDR3: TGTGCCAGCAGCGACAGCGCTTATGGCTACACCTTC.

V gene TRBV6-1 combines with J gene TRBJ1-5; D ambiguous. Germline loops: CDR1 MNHNS, CDR2 SASEGT. The V gene lost 4 bases and the J gene lost 2 bases, with 18 bases spanning the gap. The CDR3 sequence is 17 residues long. The CDR3 reads CASSGIEGFSGNQPQHF. The DNA for the CDR3 is TGTGCCAGCAGTGGAATTGAGGGCTTTAGTGGCAATCAGCCCCAGCATTTT.

The chain uses TRBV7-2 and TRBJ2-1; 8 bases are a match to TRBD2. The V gene's germline CDR1 is SGHTA and CDR2 FQGNSA. J gave up 10 bases and V 3 bases, and 20 bases lay outside the gene matches. This CDR3 has 18 residues. CDR3 sequence: CASSLWRSVSGDFQEQFF. The CDR3 DNA is TGTGCCAGCAGCTTGTGGCGATCCGTTAGCGGGGACTTCCAGGAGCAGTTCTTC.

This clonotype appeared a single time. The V call is TRBV15, the J call TRBJ2-7; the match to TRBD2 covers 10 bases. Losses at the gene ends were 8 bases for V and 7 bases for J; bases not matched to a gene: 5. The CDR3 extends over 12 amino acids. The germline V gene has CDR1 LNHNV and CDR2 YYDKDF (reference sequence). This CDR3 reads CATLAGAGEQYF. Written as DNA, the CDR3 is TGTGCCACCCTAGCGGGAGCAGGGGAGCAGTACTTC.

With respect to this clonotype: This could be a read error, since a much larger clone is one nucleotide away. V is TRBV11-2 and J is TRBJ2-2; TRBD2 matches 8 bases. The V gene's germline CDR1 is SGHAT and CDR2 FQNNGV. This CDR3 is 17 amino acids long. The junction had 8 bases not matched to a gene; V was cut back by 1 base and J by 4 bases. In nucleotides, the CDR3 is TGTGCCAGCAGCTTAGGGAAGACTAGCGAGCGCACCGGGGAGCTGTTTTTT. Residues: CASSLGKTSERTGELFF. Full variable domain (missing parts from reference TRBV11-2 and TRBJ2-2): EAGVAQSPRYKIIEKRQSVAFWCNPISGHATLYWYQQILGQGPKLLIQFQNNGVVDDSQLPKDRFSAERLKGVDSTLKIQPAKLEDSAVYLCASSLGKTSERTGELFFGEGSRLTVL.

This clonotype occurred a few times. The rearrangement links TRBV4-1 to TRBJ2-2, with 7 bases identical to TRBD2. Germline assignment: CDR1 MGHRA and CDR2 YSYEKL. V trimming: 2 bases; J trimming: 3 bases; junction bases outside the gene matches: 12. There are 18 residues in the CDR3. The CDR3 DNA reads as TGCGCCAGCAGCCAAATCAGGGAGGGGCACATCGACACCGGGGAGCTGTTTTTT. This translates into CASSQIREGHIDTGELFF.

The V gene is TRBV29-1, the J gene TRBJ2-2; possibly TRBD1 for D (7 bases). Trimming took off 3 bases at V and 6 bases at J, with 14 bases between the two ends. Germline V lookup: CDR1 SQVTM, CDR2 ANQGSEA. CDR3 length equals 14 residues. CDR3 protein: CSVEARGASGELFF. The CDR3 DNA sequence: TGCAGCGTTGAGGCCAGGGGGGCCTCCGGGGAGCTGTTTTTT.

The V call is TRBV29-1, the J call TRBJ1-2; D is unresolved. The V and J ends lost 3 bases and 4 bases respectively, with 3 bases between them. CDR3 length: 10 amino acids. Germline V gives CDR1 SQVTM, CDR2 ANQGSEA. CDR3: CSVDSYGYTF. As DNA, the CDR3 is TGCAGCGTTGATAGCTATGGCTACACCTTC.

This chain's CDR3 is CAISVRQGDQPQHF. The CDR3 DNA follows: TGTGCCATCAGTGTACGACAGGGGGATCAGCCCCAGCATTTT. V gene TRBV10-3 combines with J gene TRBJ1-5, with 9 bases matching TRBD1. CDR1 is ENHRY, CDR2 SYGVKD, per germline. The CDR3 covers 14 residues. Losses at the gene ends were 4 bases for V and 5 bases for J; bases not matched to a gene: 3.

The rearrangement joins TRBV7-9 to TRBJ2-5; D is unresolved. Germline V gene sequence: CDR1 SEHNR, CDR2 FQNEAQ (reference sequence). The CDR3 sequence is 14 residues long. V dropped 9 bases and J dropped 2 bases, with 16 bases sitting between them. The CDR3 is CASSIAGLQETQYF. CDR3 bases: TGTGCCAGTAGTATAGCAGGCTTGCAAGAGACCCAGTACTTC.

Ten or more counts support this clonotype. V and J are TRBV27 and TRBJ1-5, with 8 bases that match TRBD1. V lost 2 bases to trimming and J lost 0 bases; unmatched junction nucleotides: 9. The CDR3 totals 18 residues. Per the germline V gene, CDR1 is MNHEY and CDR2 is SMNVEV (reference sequence). CDR3 DNA sequence: TGTGCCAGCAGTTTAAGACAGGGGCCGGGGTATAGCAATCAGCCCCAGCATTTT. It is translated as CASSLRQGPGYSNQPQHF.

This clonotype was picked up a small number of times. V gene TRBV6-5 combines with J gene TRBJ2-5, with 14 bases that match TRBD2. The length of the CDR3 is 16 residues. Germline values: CDR1 MNHEY, CDR2 SVGAGI. V lost 5 bases to trimming and J lost 5 bases; unmatched junction nucleotides: 7. The CDR3 DNA is TGTGCCAGCAGTCTAACCGGGACTAGCGGGAGTGAGACCCAGTACTTC. Protein product: CASSLTGTSGSETQYF.

CDR3 residues: CASSAAGQLYEQYF. CDR3 DNA: TGTGCCAGTAGTGCCGCGGGACAGCTCTACGAGCAGTACTTC. The chain employs TRBV19 and TRBJ2-7; the D gene is possibly TRBD1 (7 bases). Per germline, CDR1 LNHDA and CDR2 SQIVND (reference sequence). Trimming shortened V by 5 bases and J by 3 bases, and 14 bases separated the two germline ends. This CDR3 has 14 amino acids.

This clonotype was observed a single time. The CDR3 sequence is CSARRTSGGETQYF. The CDR3 nucleotides are TGCAGTGCTAGGAGGACTAGCGGGGGAGAGACCCAGTACTTC. V is TRBV20-1 and J is TRBJ2-5, with 13 bases fitting TRBD2. This CDR3 is 14 amino acids long. Germline-derived CDR1 and CDR2 are DFQATT and SNEGSKA (reference sequence). V trimming: 3 bases; J trimming: 4 bases; junction bases outside the gene matches: 2.

The chain links TRBV7-9 to TRBJ2-5, with 9 bases aligning to TRBD1. This CDR3 is built from 15 residues. V lost 2 bases, J lost 5 bases, and 6 bases stayed unmatched. In germline, CDR1 is SEHNR, CDR2 FQNEAQ (reference sequence). In DNA, the CDR3 is TGTGCCAGCAGCTTAACACAGGGGGCCCGGGAGACCCAGTACTTC. Encoded protein: CASSLTQGARETQYF.

The rearrangement joins TRBV7-2 to TRBJ1-5, with D perhaps matching TRBD1 (5 bases). CDR3 size: 15 residues. V lost 5 bases and J 8 bases, leaving 19 bases between the germline ends. Germline-derived CDR1 and CDR2 are SGHTA and FQGNSA. CDR3 DNA: TGTGCCAGCAGCCCACCGGGGCAGGGCTCGGAGCCCCAGCATTTT. This sequence encodes CASSPPGQGSEPQHF.

The J gene is TRBJ2-1, the V gene TRBV10-3; 12 bases map to TRBD2. Per germline, CDR1 ENHRY and CDR2 SYGVKD. The CDR3 has 15 amino acids. The ends lost 3 bases at V and 9 bases at J; junction bases unmatched: 6. CDR3 bases: TGTGCCATCAGTGATCGGACTAGCGGGATCGGTGAGCAGTTCTTC. This gives the protein CAISDRTSGIGEQFF.

This clonotype was seen a handful of times. This chain joins TRBV19 and TRBJ2-5; D might be TRBD1 or TRBD2, each matching 5 bases. This CDR3 comprises 14 residues. Germline CDR1 and CDR2: LNHDA and SQIVND (reference sequence). Between the trimmed V and J ends, which lost 5 bases and 1 base, there was a span of 11 bases. CDR3 protein: CASSRWGTQETQYF. The CDR3 DNA follows: TGTGCCAGTAGTCGGTGGGGGACCCAAGAGACCCAGTACTTC.

This clonotype showed up just a few times. J is TRBJ1-6 and V is TRBV2; 8 nucleotides match TRBD1. After removal of 4 bases from V and 10 bases from J, the junction contained 6 bases not matched to a gene. The CDR3 totals 14 residues. CDR1 is SNHLY and CDR2 is FYNNEI in the germline V gene. The CDR3 nucleotides read TGTGCCAGCAGTGTGTCAGGGGGCGGGTCACCCCTCCACTTT. Protein: CASSVSGGGSPLHF.

This clonotype was picked up many times. The rearrangement uses TRBV6-1 and TRBJ2-3; 11 bases are a match to TRBD2. The germline V gene has CDR1 MNHNS and CDR2 SASEGT. There are 15 residues in the CDR3. V gave up 2 bases and J gave up 5 bases; unmatched junction bases: 3. Here the CDR3 DNA reads TGTGCCAGCAGTGAATTAGCGGGGGGGGAAGATACGCAGTATTTT. Its translation: CASSELAGGEDTQYF.

The sample holds many counts of this clonotype. The gene calls are TRBV20-1 and TRBJ2-1; D is ambiguous. Trimming cost V 0 bases and J 3 bases, with 15 bases left between them. Germline values: CDR1 DFQATT, CDR2 SNEGSKA (reference sequence). The CDR3 length is 16 residues. For the CDR3, the DNA is TGCAGTGCTAGAGATCGGGCCAATGGGTTCTACAATGAGCAGTTCTTC. Translated, it gives CSARDRANGFYNEQFF.

A single count supports this clonotype. The conserved closing phenylalanine or tryptophan is absent in this CDR3, likely reflecting a read error. The chain is built from TRBV5-6 and TRBJ1-5; no clear D gene. The CDR3 totals 13 residues. V was trimmed by 3 bases and J by 12 bases, leaving 16 bases between them. Germline V gene data show CDR1 as SGHDT and CDR2 as YYEEEE. The CDR3 region is CASSSYEGRLQHS. The CDR3 DNA sequence: TGTGCCAGCAGCTCTTATGAAGGTCGGCTCCAGCATTCT.

The chain couples TRBV15 to TRBJ1-2; unclear D gene. Germline V gene data show CDR1 as LNHNV and CDR2 as YYDKDF (reference sequence). There are 11 residues in the CDR3. The V and J ends lost 3 bases and 7 bases respectively, with 6 bases between them. This CDR3 is CATSSYGGYTF. The CDR3 DNA is TGTGCCACCAGCAGCTATGGTGGCTACACCTTC.

This clonotype was observed at least ten times. The rearrangement links TRBV15 to TRBJ2-1, with 9 bases lining up with TRBD2. The junction had 12 bases not matched to a gene; V was cut back by 2 bases and J by 10 bases. Germline V lookup: CDR1 LNHNV, CDR2 YYDKDF (reference sequence). The CDR3 sequence is 16 residues long. The CDR3 region is CATSRPPNLAGNEQFF. DNA of the CDR3: TGTGCCACCAGCAGACCCCCAAATCTAGCGGGAAACGAGCAGTTCTTC.

Turning to this clonotype: A read error may be the cause here, since a much bigger clone is one base away. The chain links TRBV9 to TRBJ2-5; TRBD2 matches 12 bases. This CDR3 region has 15 residues. The V segment lost 1 base and the J segment 7 bases; nucleotides outside the gene matches: 5. Germline lookup yields CDR1 SGDLS and CDR2 YYNGEE. The CDR3: CASSVYPLAGGTQYF. Written as DNA, the CDR3 is TGTGCCAGCAGCGTATACCCACTAGCGGGAGGGACCCAGTACTTC.

The chain carries TRBV11-2 and TRBJ2-7; 7 bases are a match to TRBD1. Germline V gene data show CDR1 as SGHAT and CDR2 as FQNNGV. The V gene end was trimmed by 5 bases and the J gene end by 3 bases; junction bases not matched to a gene: 7. CDR3 length: 14 residues. The CDR3 DNA reads TGTGCCAGCAGCGAGGACAGGAGCTACTACGAGCAGTACTTC. Its translation: CASSEDRSYYEQYF.

The chain recombines TRBV29-1 with TRBJ2-3; no clear D. V was shortened by 0 bases and J by 6 bases, with 19 bases between the two germline ends. Germline CDR1 is SQVTM and CDR2 is ANQGSEA. This CDR3 is 16 amino acids long. The CDR3 region has the DNA TGCAGCGTTGAAGATGAAGGCCAGTCGAAATGGGATACGCAGTATTTT. It translates to CSVEDEGQSKWDTQYF.

This clonotype came up a few times. As DNA, the CDR3 is TGCAGTGCTAGAGATGTAACTAGCGGGAGAGTTGGCGAGCAGTACTTC. Protein product: CSARDVTSGRVGEQYF. The rearrangement uses TRBV20-1 and TRBJ2-7; 11 bases are shared with TRBD2. J lost 6 bases, V lost 0 bases, and 10 bases had no gene match. The CDR3 has 16 amino acids. Germline assignment: CDR1 DFQATT and CDR2 SNEGSKA (reference sequence).

The chain employs TRBV7-6 and TRBJ2-2; TRBD1 might be the D (5 bases). The CDR3 length is 16 residues. From germline, CDR1 is SGHVS and CDR2 FNYEAQ. V shed 2 bases and J shed 3 bases, with 13 bases lying between them. This CDR3 is CASSLWETGDTGELFF. CDR3 bases: TGTGCCAGCAGCTTATGGGAAACAGGAGACACCGGGGAGCTGTTTTTT.

A remark on this clonotype: This may arise from a read error, as a much more abundant clone is one base away. This chain links TRBV4-3 with TRBJ2-7; no clear D gene. V lost 0 bases, J lost 3 bases, and 12 bases lay in between. Germline V gives CDR1 LGHNA, CDR2 YSLEER. CDR3 length: 15 residues. As DNA, the CDR3 is TGCGCCAGCAGCCAAGACTTTGCTCGGAGCTACGAGCAGTACTTC. Translation gives CASSQDFARSYEQYF.

The V call is TRBV2, the J call TRBJ2-4; no reliable D call. Trimming cost V 5 bases and J 0 bases, with 5 bases left between them. Per germline, CDR1 SNHLY and CDR2 FYNNEI. This CDR3 has 13 amino acids. CDR3 DNA: TGTGCCAGCAGTTATATAGCCAAAAACATTCAGTACTTC. It translates to CASSYIAKNIQYF.